A selection of T cell receptor beta chains follows, all from one sample in a study of OX40 agonist ivuxolimab in advanced cancers. The data were produced by immunoSEQ multiplex PCR, yet TCRdb's version contains in-frame clones alone and is incomplete. The table lists tens of thousands of clones, roughly 77% of them singletons, with about 7.3% in the top ten. The sequencing used CD4+ or CD8+ T cells sorted from blood, collected in a trial of the OX40 agonist ivuxolimab. The receptors were gathered from an adult with an advanced solid tumor such as melanoma, head and neck, liver or kidney cancer. CDR3s include the opening cysteine and the closing phenylalanine or tryptophan. D genes are given only for firm matches. The size entry is marked missing in some rows and otherwise reads once, few, many or a size class.

TRBD2	NA	TRBV14	TRBJ2-5	CASSQGGGQETQYF	TGTGCCAGCAGCCAAGGGGGGGGGCAAGAGACCCAGTACTTC
NA	NA	TRBV7-9	TRBJ2-3	CASSLNDYTQYF	TGTGCCAGCAGCTTAAACGACTATACGCAGTATTTT
NA	NA	TRBV27	TRBJ2-7	CASRPGHLYEQYF	TGTGCCAGCAGGCCGGGACACCTCTACGAGCAGTACTTC
TRBD2	NA	TRBV5-1	TRBJ2-3	CASLPGGGRARDTQYF	TGCGCCAGCTTACCGGGGGGCGGGAGGGCCAGAGATACGCAGTATTTT
NA	NA	TRBV7-9	TRBJ2-7	CASSTRGMREQYF	TGTGCCAGCAGCACCAGGGGAATGAGGGAGCAGTACTTC
NA	once	TRBV5-4	TRBJ2-5	CASSLAGGGETQYF	TGTGCCAGCAGCTTGGCCGGGGGCGGAGAGACCCAGTACTTC
TRBD1	few	TRBV27	TRBJ2-7	CASRDLGTGSYEQYF	TGTGCCAGCAGGGACCTCGGGACAGGCTCCTACGAGCAGTACTTC
NA	NA	TRBV6-5	TRBJ1-4	CASRPGGLIEKLFF	TGTGCCAGCAGACCAGGAGGGCTAATAGAAAAACTGTTTTTT
NA	NA	TRBV4-1	TRBJ1-5	CASSPITGTLDQPQHF	TGCGCCAGCAGCCCCATCACAGGGACTCTCGATCAGCCCCAGCATTTT
TRBD2	NA	TRBV27	TRBJ2-7	CASPETSGPYEQYF	TGTGCCAGCCCAGAAACTAGCGGTCCCTACGAGCAGTACTTC
TRBD1	NA	TRBV6-6	TRBJ1-2	CASSYSYGTGLSF	TGTGCCAGCAGTTACTCGTACGGGACAGGGTTGTCTTTC
TRBD2	medium-sized	TRBV15	TRBJ2-2	CATSELAGGTGELFF	TGTGCCACCAGCGAACTAGCGGGAGGGACCGGGGAGCTGTTTTTT
NA	once	TRBV5-1	TRBJ1-1	CASSWTSGERAFF	TGCGCCAGCAGCTGGACTAGCGGGGAGCGAGCTTTCTTT
TRBD2	NA	TRBV7-2	TRBJ2-2	CASSLVSGRSGELFF	TGTGCCAGCAGCTTAGTTAGCGGGAGGTCAGGGGAGCTGTTTTTT
NA	NA	TRBV7-7	TRBJ2-3	CASSPSETTDTQYF	TGTGCCAGCAGCCCTAGTGAGACCACAGATACGCAGTATTTT
NA	NA	TRBV2	TRBJ2-5	CASSEALTPGQETQYF	TGTGCCAGCAGTGAAGCGCTAACCCCCGGTCAAGAGACCCAGTACTTC
NA	few	TRBV2	TRBJ2-1	CASRPGASYNEQFF	TGTGCCAGCAGGCCGGGAGCGTCCTACAATGAGCAGTTCTTC
NA	NA	TRBV2	TRBJ2-1	CATGEGVGEQFF	TGTGCCACGGGGGAGGGGGTCGGTGAGCAGTTCTTC
NA	once	TRBV28	TRBJ2-3	CASSTPTLTESTDTQYF	TGTGCCAGCAGCACACCGACCTTGACAGAAAGCACAGATACGCAGTATTTT
NA	few	TRBV6-1	TRBJ1-1	CASSDSMNTEAFF	TGTGCCAGCAGTGACAGCATGAACACTGAAGCTTTCTTT
NA	NA	TRBV6-1	TRBJ1-6	CASSESRDSPLHF	TGTGCCAGCAGTGAGAGCCGGGATTCACCCCTCCACTTT
TRBD1	NA	TRBV19	TRBJ2-7	CASSLSGDSSYEQYF	TGTGCCAGTAGCCTTTCCGGGGACAGCTCCTACGAGCAGTACTTC
NA	NA	TRBV2	TRBJ1-5	CASSGQLNQPQHF	TGTGCCAGCAGTGGACAGCTCAATCAGCCCCAGCATTTT
TRBD1	NA	TRBV5-4	TRBJ1-2	CASSQGRGTGNYGYTF	TGCGCCAGCAGCCAAGGCCGCGGGACAGGCAACTATGGCTACACCTTC
TRBD2	NA	TRBV6-1	TRBJ2-2	CASIATSGHTGELFF	TGTGCCAGCATCGCGACTAGCGGGCACACCGGGGAGCTGTTTTTT
TRBD2	NA	TRBV7-8	TRBJ2-3	CASTLGRWDTQYF	TGTGCCAGCACCCTCGGGAGGTGGGATACGCAGTATTTT